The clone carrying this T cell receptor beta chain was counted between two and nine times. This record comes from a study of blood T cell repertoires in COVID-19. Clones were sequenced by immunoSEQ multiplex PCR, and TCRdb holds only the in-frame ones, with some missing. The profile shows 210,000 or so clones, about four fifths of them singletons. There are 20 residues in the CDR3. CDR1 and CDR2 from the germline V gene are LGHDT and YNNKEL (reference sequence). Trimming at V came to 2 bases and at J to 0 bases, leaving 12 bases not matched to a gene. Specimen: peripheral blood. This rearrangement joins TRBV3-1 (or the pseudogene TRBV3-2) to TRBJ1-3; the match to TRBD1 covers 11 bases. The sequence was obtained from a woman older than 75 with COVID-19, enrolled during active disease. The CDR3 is CASSQLRTGGFRGSGNTIYF. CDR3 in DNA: TGTGCCAGCAGCCAACTGAGGACAGGGGGCTTCCGGGGCTCTGGAAACACCATATATTTT.